These 18 T cell receptor beta chains were sequenced from one sample in a study of cytomegalovirus exposure and HLA in healthy donors. Researchers ran the PCR with 60 Vbeta and 13 Jbeta primers. The repertoire was sequenced with immunoSEQ multiplex PCR; TCRdb's copy has only in-frame clones and lacks some. The sample shows about 200,000 clones, around 88% of them seen only once. The sequenced sample was PBMCs. The receptors were gathered from a woman aged 30 to 39 in good health and CMV-seronegative.

This clone appeared once. The chain employs TRBV6-4 and TRBJ1-1, with TRBD1 as a possible D gene (5 bases). Germline CDR1 is MRHNA and CDR2 is SNTAGT. The V end lost 2 bases, the J end lost 5 bases, and 9 bases lay between the germline ends. CDR3 length: 13 amino acids. CDR3 DNA: TGTGCCAGCAGTGACCGGGGGGGAACTGAAGCTTTCTTT. It encodes CASSDRGGTEAFF.

V is TRBV6-1 and J is TRBJ2-5, with TRBD1 matching 8 bases. J lost 5 bases, V lost 7 bases, and 9 bases had no gene match. The CDR3 extends over 14 amino acids. The germline CDR1 and CDR2 sequences are MNHNS and SASEGT. CDR3 coding DNA: TGTGCCAGCACCCTGGACAGGGTAGGCGAGACCCAGTACTTC. It is translated as CASTLDRVGETQYF.

The J gene is TRBJ1-2, the V gene TRBV30, with TRBD1 matching over 7 bases. After removal of 8 bases from V and 4 bases from J, the junction contained 10 bases not matched to a gene. This CDR3 has 13 amino acids. CDR1 and CDR2 (germline): GTSNPN, SVGIG (reference sequence). CDR3: CAHASGTAYGYTF. As DNA, the CDR3 is TGTGCCCACGCCTCCGGGACAGCCTATGGCTACACCTTC.

The rearrangement joins TRBV6-6 to TRBJ2-3; D might be TRBD2 (7 bases). This CDR3 is built from 14 residues. Germline CDR1 reads MNHNY; CDR2 reads SVGAGI (reference sequence). Trimming took off 6 bases at V and 4 bases at J, with 14 bases between the two ends. CDR3 residues: CASRRGGQADTQYF. Here the CDR3 DNA reads TGTGCCAGCAGGAGGGGGGGGCAAGCAGATACGCAGTATTTT.

Worth noting for this clone: In the same sample, other DNA sequences code for this CDR3. The chain has TRBV7-3 and TRBJ2-6; D call uncertain. CDR1 is SGHTA and CDR2 is FQGTGA in the germline V gene. V was shortened by 0 bases and J by 2 bases, with 5 bases between the two germline ends. The CDR3 covers 15 residues. The CDR3, as DNA: TGTGCCAGCAGCTTAACAGGAGCTGGGGCCAACGTCCTGACTTTC. Its translation is CASSLTGAGANVLTF.

This chain links TRBV27 with TRBJ2-5; 11 bases fit TRBD2. This CDR3 is built from 15 residues. Trimming took 4 bases from V and 5 from J; bases not matched to a gene: 6. Germline CDR1 MNHEY, CDR2 SMNVEV (reference sequence). The CDR3 is CASSWSASGGETQYF. CDR3 bases: TGTGCCAGCAGTTGGTCCGCTAGCGGGGGGGAGACCCAGTACTTC.

The genes are TRBV9 and TRBJ1-2; 7 nucleotides agree with TRBD1. V shed 0 bases, J shed 4 bases, and the junction held 9 bases outside the gene matches. In germline, CDR1 is SGDLS, CDR2 YYNGEE. The CDR3 length is 16 residues. The CDR3 DNA is TGTGCCAGCAGCGTAGATAGGGGGCAGAGAACCTATGGCTACACCTTC. It is translated as CASSVDRGQRTYGYTF. The variable domain in full, completed from reference TRBV9 and TRBJ1-2, reads DSGVTQTPKHLITATGQRVTLRCSPRSGDLSVYWYQQSLDQGLQFLIQYYNGEERAKGNILERFSAQQFPDLHSELNLSSLELGDSALYFCASSVDRGQRTYGYTFGSGTRLTVV.

The CDR3 DNA follows: TGTGCCAGCAGCTTTTTACAGGCAAAGTACAATGAGCAGTTCTTC. It translates to CASSFLQAKYNEQFF. V and J are TRBV5-4 and TRBJ2-1; tentative D call: TRBD1 (5 bases). Trimming shortened V by 2 bases and J by 4 bases, and 13 bases separated the two germline ends. The germline gives CDR1 SGHNT, CDR2 YYREEE (reference sequence). This CDR3 is 15 amino acids long.

The chain carries TRBV5-4 and TRBJ2-1; maybe TRBD1 (6 bases). V was trimmed by 4 bases and J by 0 bases, leaving 11 bases between them. The CDR3 spans 15 residues. Germline-derived CDR1 and CDR2 are SGHNT and YYREEE (reference sequence). The chain's CDR3 is CASSLDRSSYNEQFF. DNA of the CDR3: TGTGCCAGCAGCCTCGACAGGAGCTCCTACAATGAGCAGTTCTTC.

This sequence joins TRBV5-1 and TRBJ2-5; D is ambiguous. The CDR3 length is 14 residues. CDR1 is SGHRS, CDR2 YFSETQ, per germline. V was pared by 2 bases and J by 5 bases, with 13 bases between. The CDR3 protein is CASSLRRQWETQYF. In DNA form, the CDR3 reads TGCGCCAGCAGCTTACGGCGGCAGTGGGAGACCCAGTACTTC.

As regards this clone: This sample includes further DNA sequences coding for the same CDR3. This rearrangement joins TRBV27 to TRBJ2-7, with D possibly matching TRBD1 (6 bases). Trimming shortened V by 2 bases and J by 2 bases, and 7 bases separated the two germline ends. Germline V gene data show CDR1 as MNHEY and CDR2 as SMNVEV (reference sequence). The CDR3 is made up of 13 amino acids. CDR3 sequence: CASSLGQTYEQYF. CDR3 nucleotide sequence: TGTGCCAGCAGTTTAGGACAGACCTACGAGCAGTACTTC.

This clone was counted only a few times. The V gene is TRBV9, the J gene TRBJ2-1; 14 nucleotides line up with TRBD2. Germline assignment: CDR1 SGDLS and CDR2 YYNGEE. The ends lost 4 bases at V and 9 bases at J; junction bases unmatched: 9. The CDR3 is 16 amino acids. The CDR3 region has the DNA TGTGCCAGCAGCACCTTGGGACTAGCGGGAGTAGTTGAGCAGTTCTTC. Translated, it gives CASSTLGLAGVVEQFF. Full variable domain (remainder filled in from reference TRBV9 and TRBJ2-1): DSGVTQTPKHLITATGQRVTLRCSPRSGDLSVYWYQQSLDQGLQFLIQYYNGEERAKGNILERFSAQQFPDLHSELNLSSLELGDSALYFCASSTLGLAGVVEQFFGPGTRLTVL.

CDR3 residues: CASSLAQGSTDTQYF. The CDR3 DNA reads TGTGCCAGCAGCTTAGCTCAGGGTTCCACAGATACGCAGTATTTT. The chain has TRBV7-9 and TRBJ2-3; the D gene is possibly TRBD1 (5 bases). The CDR3 is made up of 15 amino acids. Trimming took off 0 bases at V and 2 bases at J, with 9 bases between the two ends. Germline V gene sequence: CDR1 SEHNR, CDR2 FQNEAQ (reference sequence).

The rearrangement links TRBV6-6 to TRBJ2-1; 10 bases are shared with TRBD2. V shed 8 bases, J shed 6 bases, and the junction held 4 bases outside the gene matches. The CDR3 extends over 13 amino acids. Looked up from germline, CDR1 is MNHNY and CDR2 is SVGAGI (reference sequence). The CDR3 region has the DNA TGTGCCAGCCGGCTAGCGGGAGCCAATGAGCAGTTCTTC. Translated, it gives CASRLAGANEQFF.

The chain combines TRBV27 with TRBJ2-1, with unresolved D. CDR1 is MNHEY and CDR2 is SMNVEV in the germline V gene (reference sequence). CDR3 length: 14 residues. The germline V and J ends were trimmed by 5 bases and 9 bases, with 17 bases remaining between them. The CDR3 here is CASSPLLLVGEQFF. The DNA of the CDR3 is TGTGCCAGCAGTCCATTACTACTGGTTGGTGAGCAGTTCTTC.

V gene TRBV5-1 combines with J gene TRBJ2-1; D possibly corresponds to TRBD1 (5 bases). V was shortened by 3 bases and J by 5 bases, with 15 bases between the two germline ends. The CDR3 contains 15 residues. Germline assignment: CDR1 SGHRS and CDR2 YFSETQ. CDR3 loop: CASSYHRPGNNEQFF. DNA for the CDR3: TGCGCCAGCAGCTATCACCGCCCAGGGAACAATGAGCAGTTCTTC. The full variable domain, with the rest looked up from reference TRBV5-1 and TRBJ2-1, is KAGVTQTPRYLIKTRGQQVTLSCSPISGHRSVSWYQQTPGQGLQFLFEYFSETQRNKGNFPGRFSGRQFSNSRSEMNVSTLELGDSALYLCASSYHRPGNNEQFFGPGTRLTVL.

The chain combines TRBV6-5 with TRBJ1-2; TRBD1 agrees at 7 bases. Germline CDR1 is MNHEY and CDR2 is SVGAGI. V was pared by 8 bases and J by 6 bases, with 12 bases of the junction left unmatched. CDR3 length: 14 amino acids. The DNA for the CDR3 is TGTGCCAGCGGACTTACAGGGGAACTTGATGGCTACACCTTC. This codes for CASGLTGELDGYTF.

V gene TRBV27 combines with J gene TRBJ2-7; 11 nucleotides agree with TRBD1. The V gene end was trimmed by 6 bases and the J gene end by 1 base; junction bases not matched to a gene: 8. Germline V gene sequence: CDR1 MNHEY, CDR2 SMNVEV (reference sequence). The CDR3 length is 16 residues. As DNA, the CDR3 is TGTGCCAGCAGGGGACAGGGGGAGACGGGATCCTACGAGCAGTACTTC. Its protein product is CASRGQGETGSYEQYF.